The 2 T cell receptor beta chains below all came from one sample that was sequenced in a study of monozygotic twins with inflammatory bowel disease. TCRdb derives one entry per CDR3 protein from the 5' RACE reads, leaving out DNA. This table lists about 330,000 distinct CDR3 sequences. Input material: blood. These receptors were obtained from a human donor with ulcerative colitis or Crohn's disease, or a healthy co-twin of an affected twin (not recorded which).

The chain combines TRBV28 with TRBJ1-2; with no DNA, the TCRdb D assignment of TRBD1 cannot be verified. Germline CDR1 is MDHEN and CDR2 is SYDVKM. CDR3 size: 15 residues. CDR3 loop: CASSLGQGIRDGYTF.

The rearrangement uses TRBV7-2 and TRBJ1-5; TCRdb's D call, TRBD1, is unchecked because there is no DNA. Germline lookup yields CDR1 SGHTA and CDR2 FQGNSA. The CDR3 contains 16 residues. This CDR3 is CASSLTGTGKNQPQHF.